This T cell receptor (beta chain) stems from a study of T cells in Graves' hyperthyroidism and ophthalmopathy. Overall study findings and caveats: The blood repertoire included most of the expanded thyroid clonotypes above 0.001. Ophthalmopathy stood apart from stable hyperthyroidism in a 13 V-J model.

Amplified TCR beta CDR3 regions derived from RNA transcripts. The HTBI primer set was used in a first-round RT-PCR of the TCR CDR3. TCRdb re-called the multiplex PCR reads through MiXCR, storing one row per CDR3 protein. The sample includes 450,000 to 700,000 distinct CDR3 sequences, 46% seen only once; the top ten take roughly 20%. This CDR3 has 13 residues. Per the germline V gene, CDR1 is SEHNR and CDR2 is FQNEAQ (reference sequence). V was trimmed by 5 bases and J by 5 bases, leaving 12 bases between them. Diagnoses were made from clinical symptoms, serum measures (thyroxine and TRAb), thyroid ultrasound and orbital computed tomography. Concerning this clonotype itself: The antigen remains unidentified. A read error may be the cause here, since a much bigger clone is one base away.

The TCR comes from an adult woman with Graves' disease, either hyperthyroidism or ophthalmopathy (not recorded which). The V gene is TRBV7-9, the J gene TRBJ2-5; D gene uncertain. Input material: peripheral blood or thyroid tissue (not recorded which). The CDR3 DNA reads TGTGCCAGCAGCGCTAGTTCTCTGGAGACCCAGTACTTC. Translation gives CASSASSLETQYF.